A single T cell receptor (beta chain) is shown here with its context. Assay used: immunoSEQ multiplex PCR; TCRdb lists only in-frame clones, some missing. The data show about 63,000 clones, roughly 57% seen once. Libraries of TCR beta were made from around 1.8 micrograms of genomic DNA that came from cryopreserved PBMCs. The data originate from a study of cytotoxic CD8 clonotypes in ibrutinib-treated CLL. Germline CDR1 MNHNY, CDR2 SVGAGI (reference sequence). The CDR3 extends over 14 amino acids. The V end lost 2 bases, the J end lost 8 bases, and 15 bases lay between the germline ends. The clonotype was recovered from a human donor with chronic lymphocytic leukemia. This sequence joins TRBV6-6 and TRBJ1-2, with a weak D call TRBD1 (5 bases). The material sequenced was PBMCs, taken after 12 months of ibrutinib treatment. CDR3 region: CASSYTVTGGGYTF. The CDR3 DNA reads as TGTGCCAGCAGTTACACGGTTACAGGCGGGGGCTACACCTTC.